This T cell receptor beta chain emerged from a study of cytomegalovirus exposure and HLA in healthy donors. Regarding the study as a whole: Most TCR sequences were uncommon, yet certain public TCRs appeared in many donors. Reported results showed that the classifier diagnosed cytomegalovirus status with high specificity and sensitivity.

Primers: 60 Vbeta forward and 13 Jbeta reverse. The protocol was immunoSEQ multiplex PCR, while the TCRdb copy is restricted to in-frame clones and leaves out a portion. The sample shows around 150,000 clones, around 79% of them seen only once. The CDR3 consists of 16 residues. The germline V gene has CDR1 MNHNS and CDR2 SASEGT. V lost 3 bases, J lost 3 bases, and 10 bases stayed unmatched. Worth noting for this clone: Its antigen is not known.

The sample was PBMCs. This clonotype was sampled from a man aged 45-65 years in good health and CMV-seropositive. This chain joins TRBV6-1 and TRBJ1-2; 7 bases line up with TRBD1. CDR3 region: CASSEGTVLSYYGYTF. DNA of the CDR3: TGTGCCAGCAGTGAGGGGACAGTCCTCTCCTACTATGGCTACACCTTC.